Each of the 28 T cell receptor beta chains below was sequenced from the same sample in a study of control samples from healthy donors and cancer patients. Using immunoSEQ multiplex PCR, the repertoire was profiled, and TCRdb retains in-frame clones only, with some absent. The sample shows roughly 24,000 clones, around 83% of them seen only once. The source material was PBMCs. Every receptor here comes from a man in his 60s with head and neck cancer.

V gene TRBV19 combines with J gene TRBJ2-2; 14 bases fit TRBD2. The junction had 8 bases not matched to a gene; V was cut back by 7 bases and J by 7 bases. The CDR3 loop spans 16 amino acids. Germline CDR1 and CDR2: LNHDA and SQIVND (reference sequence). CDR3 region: CASTERLAGGHGELFF. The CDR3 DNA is TGTGCCAGTACCGAAAGACTAGCGGGAGGGCACGGGGAGCTGTTTTTT.

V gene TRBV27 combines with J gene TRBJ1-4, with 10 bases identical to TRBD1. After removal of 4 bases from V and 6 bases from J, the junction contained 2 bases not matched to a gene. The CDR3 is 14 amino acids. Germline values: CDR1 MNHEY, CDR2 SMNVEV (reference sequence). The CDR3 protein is CASSSTGGHEKLFF. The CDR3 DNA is TGTGCCAGCAGTTCGACAGGGGGCCATGAAAAACTGTTTTTT.

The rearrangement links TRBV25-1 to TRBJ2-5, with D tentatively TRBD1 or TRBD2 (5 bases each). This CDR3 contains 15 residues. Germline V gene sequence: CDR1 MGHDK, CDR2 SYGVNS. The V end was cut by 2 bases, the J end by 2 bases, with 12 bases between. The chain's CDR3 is CASSEGRQLQETQYF. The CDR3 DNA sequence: TGTGCCAGCAGTGAAGGGAGACAGCTGCAAGAGACCCAGTACTTC. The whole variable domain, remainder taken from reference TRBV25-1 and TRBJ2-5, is EADIYQTPRYLVIGTGKKITLECSQTMGHDKMYWYQQDPGMELHLIHYSYGVNSTEKGDLSSESTVSRIRTEHFPLTLESARPSHTSQYLCASSEGRQLQETQYFGPGTRLLVL.

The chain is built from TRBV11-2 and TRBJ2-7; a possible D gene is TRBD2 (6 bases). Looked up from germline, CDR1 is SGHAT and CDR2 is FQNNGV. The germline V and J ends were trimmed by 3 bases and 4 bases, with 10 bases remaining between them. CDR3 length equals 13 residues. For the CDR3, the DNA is TGTGCCAGCAGCTTTGGACTACCTTACGAGCAGTACTTC. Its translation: CASSFGLPYEQYF.

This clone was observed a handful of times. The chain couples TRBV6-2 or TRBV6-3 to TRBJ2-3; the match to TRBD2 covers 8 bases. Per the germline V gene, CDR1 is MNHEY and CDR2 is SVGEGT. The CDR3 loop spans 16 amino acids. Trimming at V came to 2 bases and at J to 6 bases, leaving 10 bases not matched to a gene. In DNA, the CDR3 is TGTGCCAGCAGTTACGTCGGGAGGGCCATCTCGGATACGCAGTATTTT. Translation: CASSYVGRAISDTQYF.

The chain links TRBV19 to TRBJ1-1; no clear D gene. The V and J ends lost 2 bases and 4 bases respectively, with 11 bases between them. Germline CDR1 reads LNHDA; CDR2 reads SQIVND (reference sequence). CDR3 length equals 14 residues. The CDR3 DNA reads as TGTGCCAGTAGTATAAGGGTGGGGAGCACTGAAGCTTTCTTT. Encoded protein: CASSIRVGSTEAFF.

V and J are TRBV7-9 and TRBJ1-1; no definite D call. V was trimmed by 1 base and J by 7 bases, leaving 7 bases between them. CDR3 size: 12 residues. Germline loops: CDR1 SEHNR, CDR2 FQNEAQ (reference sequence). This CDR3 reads CASSLVTLEAFF. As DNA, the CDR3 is TGTGCCAGCAGCTTAGTGACACTTGAAGCTTTCTTT.

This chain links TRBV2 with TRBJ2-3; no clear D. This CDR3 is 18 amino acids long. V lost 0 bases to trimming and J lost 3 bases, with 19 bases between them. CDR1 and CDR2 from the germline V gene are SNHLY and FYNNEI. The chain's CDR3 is CASSEAIIHLGRTDTQYF. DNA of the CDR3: TGTGCCAGCAGTGAAGCGATTATACACCTGGGAAGGACAGATACGCAGTATTTT.

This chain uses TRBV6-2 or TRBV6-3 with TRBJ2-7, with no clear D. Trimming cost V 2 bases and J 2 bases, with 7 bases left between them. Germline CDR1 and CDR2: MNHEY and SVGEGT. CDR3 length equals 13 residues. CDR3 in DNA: TGTGCCAGCAGTTACGCAGAAACCTACGAGCAGTACTTC. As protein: CASSYAETYEQYF.

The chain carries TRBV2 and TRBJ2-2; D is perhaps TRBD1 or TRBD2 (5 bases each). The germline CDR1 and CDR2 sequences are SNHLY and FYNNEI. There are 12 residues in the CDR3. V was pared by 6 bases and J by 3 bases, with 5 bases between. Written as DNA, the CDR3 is TGTGCCAGCAGGGGGGACACCGGGGAGCTGTTTTTT. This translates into CASRGDTGELFF.

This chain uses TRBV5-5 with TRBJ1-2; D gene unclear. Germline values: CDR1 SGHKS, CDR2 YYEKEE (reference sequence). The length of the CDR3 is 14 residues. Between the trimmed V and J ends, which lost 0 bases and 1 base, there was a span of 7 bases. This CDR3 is CASSLGRINYGYTF. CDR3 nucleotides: TGTGCCAGCAGCTTGGGACGGATTAACTATGGCTACACCTTC.

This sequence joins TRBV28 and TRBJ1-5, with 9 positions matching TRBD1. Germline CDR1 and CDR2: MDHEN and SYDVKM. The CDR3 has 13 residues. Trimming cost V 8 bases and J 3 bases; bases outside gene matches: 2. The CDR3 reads CASGTGNNQPQHF. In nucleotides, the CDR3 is TGTGCCAGCGGGACAGGGAACAATCAGCCCCAGCATTTT.

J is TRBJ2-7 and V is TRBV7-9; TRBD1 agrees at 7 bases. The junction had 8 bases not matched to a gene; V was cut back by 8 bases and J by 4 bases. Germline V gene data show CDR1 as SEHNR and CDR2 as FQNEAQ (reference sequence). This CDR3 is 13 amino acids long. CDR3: CASATGQRYEQYF. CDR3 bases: TGTGCCAGCGCTACGGGACAGCGATACGAGCAGTACTTC.

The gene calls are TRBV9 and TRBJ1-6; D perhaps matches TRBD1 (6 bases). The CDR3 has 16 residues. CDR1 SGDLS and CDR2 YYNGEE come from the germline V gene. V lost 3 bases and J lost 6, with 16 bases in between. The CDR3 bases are TGTGCCAGCAGCGGATACCGTACAGGGACTAATTCACCCCTCCACTTT. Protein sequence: CASSGYRTGTNSPLHF.

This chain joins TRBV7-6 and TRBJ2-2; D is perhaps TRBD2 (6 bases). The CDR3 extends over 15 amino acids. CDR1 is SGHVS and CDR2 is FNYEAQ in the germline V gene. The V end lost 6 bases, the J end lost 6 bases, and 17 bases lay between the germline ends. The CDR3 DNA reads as TGTGCCAGCAGACTAGCCCCTTGGGGGGCCGGGGAGCTGTTTTTT. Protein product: CASRLAPWGAGELFF.

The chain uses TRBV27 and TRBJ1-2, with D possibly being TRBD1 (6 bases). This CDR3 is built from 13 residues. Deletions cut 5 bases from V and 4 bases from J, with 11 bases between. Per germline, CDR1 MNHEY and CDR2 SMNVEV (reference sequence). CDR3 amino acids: CASSLQGSYGYTF. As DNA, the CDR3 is TGTGCCAGCAGTCTACAGGGAAGCTATGGCTACACCTTC.

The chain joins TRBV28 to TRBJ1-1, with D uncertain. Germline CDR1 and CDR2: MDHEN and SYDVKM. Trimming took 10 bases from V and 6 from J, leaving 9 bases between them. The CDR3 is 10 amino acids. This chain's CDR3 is CAIGRAEAFF. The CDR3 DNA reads TGTGCCATCGGGCGCGCTGAAGCTTTCTTT.

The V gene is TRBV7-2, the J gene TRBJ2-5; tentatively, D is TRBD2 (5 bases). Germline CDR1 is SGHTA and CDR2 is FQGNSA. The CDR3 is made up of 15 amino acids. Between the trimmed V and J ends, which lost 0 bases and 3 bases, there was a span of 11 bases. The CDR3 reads CASSLASPGKETQYF. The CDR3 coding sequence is TGTGCCAGCAGCTTAGCGAGCCCGGGAAAAGAGACCCAGTACTTC.

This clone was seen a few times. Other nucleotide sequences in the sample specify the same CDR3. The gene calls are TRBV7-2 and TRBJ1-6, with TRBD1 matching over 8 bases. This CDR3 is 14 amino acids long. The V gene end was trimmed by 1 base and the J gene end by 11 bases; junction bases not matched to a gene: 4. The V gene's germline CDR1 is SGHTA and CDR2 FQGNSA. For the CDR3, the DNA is TGTGCCAGCAGCTTAGTCGACAGGGGAACACCCCTCCACTTT. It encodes CASSLVDRGTPLHF.

In DNA form, the CDR3 reads TGTGCCTGCGCGCGGGGATCACCCCTCCACTTT. Its translation is CACARGSPLHF. The chain links TRBV30 to TRBJ1-6; no reliable D call. Trimming took 6 bases from V and 10 from J, leaving 10 bases between them. There are 11 residues in the CDR3. From germline, CDR1 is GTSNPN and CDR2 SVGIG (reference sequence).

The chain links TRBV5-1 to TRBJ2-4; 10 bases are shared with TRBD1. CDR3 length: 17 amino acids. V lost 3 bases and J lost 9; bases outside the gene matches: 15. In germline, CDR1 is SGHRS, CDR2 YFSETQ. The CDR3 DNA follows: TGCGCCAGCAGCTACTACCGGGACAGGGGTTTAAGTAGCATTCAGTACTTC. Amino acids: CASSYYRDRGLSSIQYF.

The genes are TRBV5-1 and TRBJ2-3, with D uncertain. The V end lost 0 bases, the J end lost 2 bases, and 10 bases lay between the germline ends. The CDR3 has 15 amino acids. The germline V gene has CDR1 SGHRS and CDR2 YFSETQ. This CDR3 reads CASSLEAANTDTQYF. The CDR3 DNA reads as TGCGCCAGCAGCTTGGAGGCGGCAAACACAGATACGCAGTATTTT. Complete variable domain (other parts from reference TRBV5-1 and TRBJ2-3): KAGVTQTPRYLIKTRGQQVTLSCSPISGHRSVSWYQQTPGQGLQFLFEYFSETQRNKGNFPGRFSGRQFSNSRSEMNVSTLELGDSALYLCASSLEAANTDTQYFGPGTRLTVL.

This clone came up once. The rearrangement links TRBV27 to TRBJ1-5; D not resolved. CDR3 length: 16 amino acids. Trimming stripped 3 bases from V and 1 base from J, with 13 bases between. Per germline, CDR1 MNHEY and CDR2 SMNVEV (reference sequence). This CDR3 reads CASSFIGEGSNQPQHF. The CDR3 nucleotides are TGTGCCAGCAGTTTTATTGGGGAAGGGAGCAATCAGCCCCAGCATTTT.

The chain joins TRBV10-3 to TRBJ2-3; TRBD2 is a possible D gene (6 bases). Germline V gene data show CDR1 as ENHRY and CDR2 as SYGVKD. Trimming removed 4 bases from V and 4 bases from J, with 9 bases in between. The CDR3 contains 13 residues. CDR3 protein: CAISATGADTQYF. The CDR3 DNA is TGTGCCATCAGTGCGACGGGGGCAGATACGCAGTATTTT.

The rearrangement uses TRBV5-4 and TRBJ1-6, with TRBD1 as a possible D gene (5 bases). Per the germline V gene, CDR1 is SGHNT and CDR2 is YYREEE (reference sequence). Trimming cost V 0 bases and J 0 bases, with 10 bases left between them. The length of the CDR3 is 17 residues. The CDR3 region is CASSLGGKSSYNSPLHF. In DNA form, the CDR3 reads TGTGCCAGCAGCTTGGGGGGGAAGAGCTCCTATAATTCACCCCTCCACTTT.

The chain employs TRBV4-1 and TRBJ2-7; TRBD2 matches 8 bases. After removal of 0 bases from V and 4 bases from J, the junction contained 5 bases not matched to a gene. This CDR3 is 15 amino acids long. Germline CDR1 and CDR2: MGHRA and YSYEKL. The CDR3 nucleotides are TGCGCCAGCAGCCAAGAAATAGCGGGGATTTACGAGCAGTACTTC. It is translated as CASSQEIAGIYEQYF.

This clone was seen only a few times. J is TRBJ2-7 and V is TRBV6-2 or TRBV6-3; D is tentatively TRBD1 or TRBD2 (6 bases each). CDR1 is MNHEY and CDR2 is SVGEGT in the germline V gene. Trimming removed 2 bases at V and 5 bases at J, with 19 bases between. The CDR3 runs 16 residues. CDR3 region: CASSYDPSPGGHEQYF. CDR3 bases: TGTGCCAGCAGTTACGACCCTAGCCCCGGGGGCCACGAGCAGTACTTC.

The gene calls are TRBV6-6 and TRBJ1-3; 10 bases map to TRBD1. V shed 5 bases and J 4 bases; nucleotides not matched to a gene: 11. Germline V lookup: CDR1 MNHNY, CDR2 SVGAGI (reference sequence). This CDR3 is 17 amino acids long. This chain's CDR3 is CASSLNAGTGAGNTIYF. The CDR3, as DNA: TGTGCCAGCAGTCTCAATGCCGGGACAGGGGCCGGAAACACCATATATTTT.